Listed here are 16 T cell receptor beta chains from one sample, sequenced in a study of blood T cell repertoires in COVID-19. Clones were read by immunoSEQ multiplex PCR, and TCRdb kept only the in-frame ones, dropping some. Among 450,000 to 500,000 clones listed, around nine tenths were seen once. Input material: PBMCs or T cells enriched from blood (not recorded which). Every receptor here comes from a woman aged 55-69 years who had recovered from COVID-19.

This chain's CDR3 is CASKERGGQDEQFF. As DNA, the CDR3 is TGTGCCAGCAAGGAGCGGGGGGGCCAGGATGAGCAGTTCTTC. This chain connects TRBV2 to TRBJ2-1, with 10 bases fitting TRBD2. The V gene end was trimmed by 7 bases and the J gene end by 8 bases; junction bases not matched to a gene: 8. CDR1 and CDR2 from the germline V gene are SNHLY and FYNNEI. This CDR3 spans 14 amino acids.

The chain recombines TRBV2 with TRBJ2-7; D perhaps matches TRBD1 (6 bases). The ends were cut back, 8 bases at V and 0 bases at J, with 8 bases in the middle. Germline V gene sequence: CDR1 SNHLY, CDR2 FYNNEI. CDR3 length: 12 amino acids. CDR3: CASQDSSYEQYF. The CDR3 nucleotides are TGTGCCAGCCAGGACAGCTCCTACGAGCAGTACTTC.

This chain links TRBV25-1 with TRBJ1-2; no definite D call. Germline loops: CDR1 MGHDK, CDR2 SYGVNS. The length of the CDR3 is 12 residues. Trimming removed 8 bases from V and 2 bases from J, with 9 bases in between. The CDR3 DNA is TGTGCCAGCTCGACAAGAAACTATGGCTACACCTTC. Translated: CASSTRNYGYTF.

The rearrangement links TRBV2 to TRBJ1-6; 9 bases line up with TRBD1. This CDR3 comprises 15 residues. Losses at the gene ends were 3 bases for V and 5 bases for J; bases not matched to a gene: 2. The V gene's germline CDR1 is SNHLY and CDR2 FYNNEI. DNA of the CDR3: TGTGCCAGCAGTGACCGGGACAGGGATAATTCACCCCTCCACTTT. Protein: CASSDRDRDNSPLHF.

This chain links TRBV5-4 with TRBJ2-5; D call uncertain. The germline V gene has CDR1 SGHNT and CDR2 YYREEE (reference sequence). This CDR3 is 14 amino acids long. V lost 9 bases to trimming and J lost 2 bases, with 17 bases between them. The CDR3 DNA follows: TGTGCCACAGGCCTTATACACAGTCAAGAGACCCAGTACTTC. It translates to CATGLIHSQETQYF. Drawing the rest from reference TRBV5-4 and TRBJ2-5, the complete variable domain is ETGVTQSPTHLIKTRGQQVTLRCSSQSGHNTVSWYQQALGQGPQFIFQYYREEENGRGNFPPRFSGLQFPNYSSELNVNALELDDSALYLCATGLIHSQETQYFGPGTRLLVL.

CDR3 residues: CASSPGTGVSNYGYTF. Here the CDR3 DNA reads TGTGCCAGCTCACCGGGGACAGGCGTTTCTAACTATGGCTACACCTTC. This chain links TRBV18 with TRBJ1-2; TRBD1 agrees at 8 bases. CDR3 length: 16 amino acids. The germline CDR1 and CDR2 sequences are KGHSH and LQKENI. The V segment lost 3 bases and the J segment 0 bases; nucleotides outside the gene matches: 6.

The chain combines TRBV7-9 with TRBJ1-1; possibly TRBD1 for D (5 bases). Trimming pared 8 bases from V and 1 base from J, leaving 17 bases between. Germline V gene lookup returns CDR1 SEHNR and CDR2 FQNEAQ (reference sequence). The CDR3 spans 15 residues. The CDR3 DNA reads TGTGCCAGCGCTAGGATGGGGCCCCAGAACACTGAAGCTTTCTTT. Translation gives CASARMGPQNTEAFF.

The chain carries TRBV5-1 and TRBJ2-1, with 13 bases aligning to TRBD2. V lost 4 bases, J lost 3 bases, and 4 bases stayed unmatched. Germline V lookup: CDR1 SGHRS, CDR2 YFSETQ. The CDR3 runs to 16 residues. This CDR3 is CASSRLAGGFYNEQFF. The CDR3 coding sequence is TGCGCCAGCAGCAGACTAGCGGGGGGCTTCTACAATGAGCAGTTCTTC.

J is TRBJ2-2 and V is TRBV6-7; no definite D call. TRBV6-7 is given ORF status, its function remaining uncertain. The CDR3 totals 15 residues. The V end was cut by 3 bases, the J end by 7 bases, with 15 bases between. CDR3 residues: CASSYQTLPGGELFF. DNA for the CDR3: TGTGCCAGCAGTTATCAGACCCTGCCGGGCGGGGAGCTGTTTTTT.

The chain carries TRBV2 and TRBJ1-1, with D perhaps matching TRBD1 (6 bases). V shed 3 bases and J shed 5 bases, with 13 bases lying between them. Looked up from germline, CDR1 is SNHLY and CDR2 is FYNNEI. The CDR3 loop spans 14 amino acids. DNA for the CDR3: TGTGCCAGCAGTGAGGACAGATATGATACTGAAGCTTTCTTT. This translates into CASSEDRYDTEAFF.

This clone was found a few times. J is TRBJ2-5 and V is TRBV15; the D gene is possibly TRBD2 (6 bases). From germline, CDR1 is LNHNV and CDR2 YYDKDF (reference sequence). This CDR3 is built from 16 residues. V lost 0 bases and J 2 bases, leaving 13 bases between the germline ends. In nucleotides, the CDR3 is TGTGCCACCAGCAGAGATTCGAAGGGACTGCAAGAGACCCAGTACTTC. It encodes CATSRDSKGLQETQYF.

V and J are TRBV6-5 and TRBJ1-3; no firm D call. The CDR3 spans 12 residues. Germline CDR1 and CDR2: MNHEY and SVGAGI. V shed 5 bases and J shed 5 bases, with 7 bases lying between them. The chain's CDR3 is CASSRERNTIYF. The CDR3 region has the DNA TGTGCCAGCAGTCGTGAGCGAAACACCATATATTTT.

The genes are TRBV5-4 and TRBJ2-3; tentative D call: TRBD2 (6 bases). Trimming removed 6 bases at V and 5 bases at J, with 22 bases between. This CDR3 is built from 16 residues. Germline values: CDR1 SGHNT, CDR2 YYREEE (reference sequence). CDR3 sequence: CASMREAVWEEDTQYF. The CDR3 DNA is TGTGCCAGCATGCGGGAAGCGGTATGGGAAGAAGATACGCAGTATTTT.

The chain couples TRBV2 to TRBJ1-2; 8 bases map to TRBD1. The V gene's germline CDR1 is SNHLY and CDR2 FYNNEI. Losses at the gene ends were 2 bases for V and 4 bases for J; bases not matched to a gene: 0. This CDR3 spans 13 amino acids. CDR3 nucleotides: TGTGCCAGCAGTGAACAGGGGGCCTATGGCTACACCTTC. It yields the protein CASSEQGAYGYTF.

The chain joins TRBV18 to TRBJ2-6, with 7 bases aligning to TRBD1. Germline CDR1 reads KGHSH; CDR2 reads LQKENI. The CDR3 totals 16 residues. Trimming at V came to 4 bases and at J to 0 bases, leaving 3 bases not matched to a gene. CDR3 DNA sequence: TGTGCCAGCTCACAAGGACAGGTCTCTGGGGCCAACGTCCTGACTTTC. Translating gives CASSQGQVSGANVLTF.

This chain connects TRBV5-1 to TRBJ2-7, with 7 bases fitting TRBD2. Germline V gives CDR1 SGHRS, CDR2 YFSETQ. This CDR3 is built from 16 residues. Trimming took 2 bases from V and 1 from J; bases not matched to a gene: 9. The CDR3 region has the DNA TGCGCCAGCAGCTTAGTCTCTTCGCGGGGGTCCTACGAGCAGTACTTC. The encoded protein is CASSLVSSRGSYEQYF. The whole variable domain, remainder taken from reference TRBV5-1 and TRBJ2-7, is KAGVTQTPRYLIKTRGQQVTLSCSPISGHRSVSWYQQTPGQGLQFLFEYFSETQRNKGNFPGRFSGRQFSNSRSEMNVSTLELGDSALYLCASSLVSSRGSYEQYFGPGTRLTVT.